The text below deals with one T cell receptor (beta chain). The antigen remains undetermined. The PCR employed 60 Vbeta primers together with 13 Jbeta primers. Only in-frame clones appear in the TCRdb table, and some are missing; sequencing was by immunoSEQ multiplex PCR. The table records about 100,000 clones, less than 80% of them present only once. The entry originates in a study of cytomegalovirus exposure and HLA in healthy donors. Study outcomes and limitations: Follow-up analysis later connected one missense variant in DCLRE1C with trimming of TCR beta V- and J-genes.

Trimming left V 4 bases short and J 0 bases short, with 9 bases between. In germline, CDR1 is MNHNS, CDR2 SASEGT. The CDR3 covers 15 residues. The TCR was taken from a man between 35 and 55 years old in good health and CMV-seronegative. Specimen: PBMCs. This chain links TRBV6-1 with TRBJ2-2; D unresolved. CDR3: CASSVAVANTGELFF. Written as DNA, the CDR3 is TGTGCCAGCAGTGTGGCAGTCGCGAACACCGGGGAGCTGTTTTTT.